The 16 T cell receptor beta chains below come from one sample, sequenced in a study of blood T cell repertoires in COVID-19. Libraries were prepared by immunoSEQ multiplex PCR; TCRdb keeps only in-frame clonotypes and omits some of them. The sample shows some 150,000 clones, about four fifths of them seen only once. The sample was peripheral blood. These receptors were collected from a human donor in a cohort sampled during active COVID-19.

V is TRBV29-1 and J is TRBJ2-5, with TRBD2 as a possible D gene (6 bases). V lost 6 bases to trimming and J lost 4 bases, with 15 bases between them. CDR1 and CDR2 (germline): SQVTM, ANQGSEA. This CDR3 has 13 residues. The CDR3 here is CSVSGTARETQYF. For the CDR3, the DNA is TGCAGCGTGTCCGGGACTGCCAGAGAGACCCAGTACTTC.

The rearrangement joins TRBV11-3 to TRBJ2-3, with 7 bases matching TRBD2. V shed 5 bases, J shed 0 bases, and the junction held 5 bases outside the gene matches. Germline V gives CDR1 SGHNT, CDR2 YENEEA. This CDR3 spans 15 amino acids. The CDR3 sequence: CASSQRGSSTDTQYF. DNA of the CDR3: TGTGCCAGCAGCCAGCGGGGTTCTAGCACAGATACGCAGTATTTT.

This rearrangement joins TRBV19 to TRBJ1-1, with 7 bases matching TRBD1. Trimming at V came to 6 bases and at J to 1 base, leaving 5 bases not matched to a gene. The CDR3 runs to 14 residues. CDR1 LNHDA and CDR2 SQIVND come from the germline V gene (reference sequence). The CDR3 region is CASSDRQGNTEAFF. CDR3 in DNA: TGTGCCAGTAGCGACCGACAGGGGAACACTGAAGCTTTCTTT. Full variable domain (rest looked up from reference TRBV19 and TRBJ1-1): DGGITQSPKYLFRKEGQNVTLSCEQNLNHDAMYWYRQDPGQGLRLIYYSQIVNDFQKGDIAEGYSVSREKKESFPLTVTSAQKNPTAFYLCASSDRQGNTEAFFGQGTRLTVV.

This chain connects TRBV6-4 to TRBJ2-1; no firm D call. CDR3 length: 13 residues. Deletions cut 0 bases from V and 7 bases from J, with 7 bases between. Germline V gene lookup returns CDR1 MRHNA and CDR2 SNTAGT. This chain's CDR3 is CASSDSNENEQFF. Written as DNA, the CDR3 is TGTGCCAGCAGTGACTCGAATGAGAATGAGCAGTTCTTC.

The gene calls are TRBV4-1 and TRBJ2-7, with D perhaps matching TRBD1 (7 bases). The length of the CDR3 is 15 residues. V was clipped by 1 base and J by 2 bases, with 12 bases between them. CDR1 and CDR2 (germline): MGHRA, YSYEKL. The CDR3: CASSQAPRGAYEQYF. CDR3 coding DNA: TGCGCCAGCAGCCAAGCGCCCAGGGGGGCCTACGAGCAGTACTTC.

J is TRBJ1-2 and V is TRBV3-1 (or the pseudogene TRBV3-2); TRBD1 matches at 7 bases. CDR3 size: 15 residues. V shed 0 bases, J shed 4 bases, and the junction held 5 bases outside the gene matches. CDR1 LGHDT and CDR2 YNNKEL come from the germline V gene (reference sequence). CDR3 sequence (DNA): TGTGCCAGCAGCCAAGATCAAGGGGGCGGCTATGGCTACACCTTC. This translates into CASSQDQGGGYGYTF.

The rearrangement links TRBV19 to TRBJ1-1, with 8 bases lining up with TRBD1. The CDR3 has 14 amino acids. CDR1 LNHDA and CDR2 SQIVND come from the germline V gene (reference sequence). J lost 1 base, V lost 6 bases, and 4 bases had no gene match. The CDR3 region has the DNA TGTGCCAGTAGGACGACAGGGGAGAACACTGAAGCTTTCTTT. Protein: CASRTTGENTEAFF.

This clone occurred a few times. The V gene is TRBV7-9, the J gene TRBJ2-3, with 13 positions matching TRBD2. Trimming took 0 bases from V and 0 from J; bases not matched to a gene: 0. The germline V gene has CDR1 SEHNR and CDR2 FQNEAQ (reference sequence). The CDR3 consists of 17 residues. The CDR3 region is CASSLAGLAGSTDTQYF. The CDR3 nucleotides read TGTGCCAGCAGCTTAGCGGGACTAGCGGGGAGCACAGATACGCAGTATTTT.

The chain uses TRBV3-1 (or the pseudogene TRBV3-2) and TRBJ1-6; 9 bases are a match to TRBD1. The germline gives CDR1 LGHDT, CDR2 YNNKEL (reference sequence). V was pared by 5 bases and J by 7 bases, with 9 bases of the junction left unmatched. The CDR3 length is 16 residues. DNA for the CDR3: TGTGCCAGCAGCTCGACCCGGGACAGGGTCAATTCACCCCTCCACTTT. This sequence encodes CASSSTRDRVNSPLHF.

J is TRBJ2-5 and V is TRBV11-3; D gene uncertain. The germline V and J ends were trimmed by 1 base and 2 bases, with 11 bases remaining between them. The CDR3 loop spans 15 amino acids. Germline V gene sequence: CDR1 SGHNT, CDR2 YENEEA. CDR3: CASSLGGSVQETQYF. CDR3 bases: TGTGCCAGCAGCTTAGGTGGCAGCGTACAAGAGACCCAGTACTTC.

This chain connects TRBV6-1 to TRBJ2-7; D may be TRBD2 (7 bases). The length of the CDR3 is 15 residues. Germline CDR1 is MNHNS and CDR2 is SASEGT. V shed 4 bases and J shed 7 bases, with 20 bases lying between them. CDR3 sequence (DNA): TGTGCCAGCAGTGGGGGAGACTGGGGGCGGGGGGAGCAGTACTTC. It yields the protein CASSGGDWGRGEQYF.

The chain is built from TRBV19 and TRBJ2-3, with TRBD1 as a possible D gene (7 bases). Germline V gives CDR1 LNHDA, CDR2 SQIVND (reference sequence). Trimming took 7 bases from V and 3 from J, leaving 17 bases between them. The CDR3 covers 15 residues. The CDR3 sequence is CASNDLRGVTDTQYF. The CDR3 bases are TGTGCCAGTAACGATCTCAGGGGGGTGACAGATACGCAGTATTTT.

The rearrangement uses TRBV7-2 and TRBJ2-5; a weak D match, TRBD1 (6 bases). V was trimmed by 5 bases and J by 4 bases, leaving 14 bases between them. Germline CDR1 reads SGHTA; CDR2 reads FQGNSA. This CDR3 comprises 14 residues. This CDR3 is CASSPTGRRETQYF. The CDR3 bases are TGTGCCAGCAGCCCAACAGGGCGGAGAGAGACCCAGTACTTC.

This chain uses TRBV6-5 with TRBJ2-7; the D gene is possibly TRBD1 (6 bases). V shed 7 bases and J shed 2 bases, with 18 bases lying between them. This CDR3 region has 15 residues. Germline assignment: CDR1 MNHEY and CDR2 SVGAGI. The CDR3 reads CASKTGQTTAYEQYF. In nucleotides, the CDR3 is TGTGCCAGCAAAACTGGACAGACCACCGCCTACGAGCAGTACTTC.

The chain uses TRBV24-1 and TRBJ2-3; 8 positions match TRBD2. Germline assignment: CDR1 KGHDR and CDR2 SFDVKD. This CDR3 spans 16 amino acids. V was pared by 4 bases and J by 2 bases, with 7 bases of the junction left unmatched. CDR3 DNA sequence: TGTGCCACCAGTGAGGGTCAGACTAGCGTCACAGATACGCAGTATTTT. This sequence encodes CATSEGQTSVTDTQYF.

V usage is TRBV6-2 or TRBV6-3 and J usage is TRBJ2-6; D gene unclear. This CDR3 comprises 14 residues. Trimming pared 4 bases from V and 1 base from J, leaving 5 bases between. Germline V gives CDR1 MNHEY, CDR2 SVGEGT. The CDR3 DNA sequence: TGTGCCAGCAGTTTTGCGTCTGGGGCCAACGTCCTGACTTTC. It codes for CASSFASGANVLTF.